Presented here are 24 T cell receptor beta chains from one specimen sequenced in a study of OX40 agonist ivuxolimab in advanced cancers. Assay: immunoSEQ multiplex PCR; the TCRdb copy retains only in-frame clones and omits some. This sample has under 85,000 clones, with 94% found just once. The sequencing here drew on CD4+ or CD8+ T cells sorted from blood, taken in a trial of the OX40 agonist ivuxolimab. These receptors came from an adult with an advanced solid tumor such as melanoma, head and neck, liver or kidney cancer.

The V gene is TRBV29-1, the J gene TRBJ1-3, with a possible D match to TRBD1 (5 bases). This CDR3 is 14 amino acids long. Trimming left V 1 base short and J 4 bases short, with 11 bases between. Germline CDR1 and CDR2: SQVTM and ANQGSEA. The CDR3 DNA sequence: TGCAGCGTTGAAGCAGCAGGGCGAGGAAACACCATATATTTT. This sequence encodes CSVEAAGRGNTIYF.

CDR3 amino acids: CASSFGTGGNIQYF. CDR3 nucleotide sequence: TGTGCCAGCAGCTTCGGGACAGGGGGAAACATTCAGTACTTC. V usage is TRBV7-2 and J usage is TRBJ2-4; 11 bases match TRBD1. CDR1 is SGHTA and CDR2 is FQGNSA in the germline V gene. Losses at the gene ends were 3 bases for V and 6 bases for J; bases not matched to a gene: 1. This CDR3 contains 14 residues.

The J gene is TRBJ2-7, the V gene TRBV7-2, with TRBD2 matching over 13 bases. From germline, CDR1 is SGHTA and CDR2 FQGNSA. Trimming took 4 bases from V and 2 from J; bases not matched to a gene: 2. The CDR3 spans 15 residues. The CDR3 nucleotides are TGTGCCAGCAGCTACACTAGCGGGAGGGCCTACGAGCAGTACTTC. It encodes CASSYTSGRAYEQYF. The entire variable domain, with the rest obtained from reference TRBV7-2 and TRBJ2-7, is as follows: GAGVSQSPSNKVTEKGKDVELRCDPISGHTALYWYRQSLGQGLEFLIYFQGNSAPDKSGLPSDRFSAERTGGSVSTLTIQRTQQEDSAVYLCASSYTSGRAYEQYFGPGTRLTVT.

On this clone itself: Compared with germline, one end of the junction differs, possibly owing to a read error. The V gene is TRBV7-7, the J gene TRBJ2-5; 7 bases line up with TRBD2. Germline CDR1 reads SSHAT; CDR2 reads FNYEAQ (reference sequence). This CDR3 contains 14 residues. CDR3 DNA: TGTGCTAGCAGCTTAGCCGGGAGGAGGGAGACCCAGTACTTC. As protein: CASSLAGRRETQYF. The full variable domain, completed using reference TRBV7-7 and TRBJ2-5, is GAGVSQSPRYKVTKRGQDVTLRCDPISSHATLYWYQQALGQGPEFLTYFNYEAQPDKSGLPSDRFSAERPEGSISTLTIQRTEQRDSAMYRCASSLAGRRETQYFGPGTRLLVL.

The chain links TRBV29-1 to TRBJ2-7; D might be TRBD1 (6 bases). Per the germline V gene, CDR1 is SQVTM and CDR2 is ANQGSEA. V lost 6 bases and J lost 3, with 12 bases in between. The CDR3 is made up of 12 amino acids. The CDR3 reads CSVGQYGYEQYF. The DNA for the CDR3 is TGCAGCGTCGGACAGTATGGCTACGAGCAGTACTTC.

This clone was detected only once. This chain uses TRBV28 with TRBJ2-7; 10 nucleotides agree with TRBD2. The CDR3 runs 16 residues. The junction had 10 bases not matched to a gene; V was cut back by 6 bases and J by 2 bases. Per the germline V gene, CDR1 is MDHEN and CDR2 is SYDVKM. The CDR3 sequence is CASSPGIAGGTYEQYF. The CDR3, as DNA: TGTGCCAGCAGCCCTGGGATAGCGGGAGGCACCTACGAGCAGTACTTC.

CDR3 loop: CASSQLSGRFDEQFF. CDR3 bases: TGTGCCAGCAGCCAACTTAGCGGGAGATTCGATGAGCAGTTCTTC. The chain combines TRBV14 with TRBJ2-1, with 9 bases that match TRBD2. The CDR3 runs to 15 residues. Germline loops: CDR1 SGHDN, CDR2 FVKESK. Trimming cost V 2 bases and J 8 bases; bases outside gene matches: 7.

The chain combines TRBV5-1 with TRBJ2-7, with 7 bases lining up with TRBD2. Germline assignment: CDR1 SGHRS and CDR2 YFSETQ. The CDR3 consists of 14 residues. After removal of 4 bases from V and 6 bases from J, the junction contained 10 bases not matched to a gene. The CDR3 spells CASSPGRLAPEQYF. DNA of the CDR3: TGCGCCAGCAGCCCTGGCCGACTAGCACCCGAGCAGTACTTC.

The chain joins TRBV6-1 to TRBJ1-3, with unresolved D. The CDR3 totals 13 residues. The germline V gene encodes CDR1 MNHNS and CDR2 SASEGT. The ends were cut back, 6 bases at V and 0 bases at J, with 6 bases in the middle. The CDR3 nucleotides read TGTGCCAGCAGCCGACGCTCTGGAAACACCATATATTTT. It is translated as CASSRRSGNTIYF.

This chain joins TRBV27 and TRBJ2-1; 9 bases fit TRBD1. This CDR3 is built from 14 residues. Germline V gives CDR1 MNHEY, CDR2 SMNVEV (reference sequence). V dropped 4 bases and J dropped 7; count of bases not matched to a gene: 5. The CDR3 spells CASSYGTGRNEQFF. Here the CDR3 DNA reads TGTGCCAGCAGTTATGGGACAGGGAGGAATGAGCAGTTCTTC.

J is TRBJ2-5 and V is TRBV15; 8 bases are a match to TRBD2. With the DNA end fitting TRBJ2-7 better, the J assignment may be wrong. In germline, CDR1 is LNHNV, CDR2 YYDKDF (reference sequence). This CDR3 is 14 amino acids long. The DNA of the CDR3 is TGTGCCACCAGCCGTACCGGGACTAGAGGCGAGCAGTACTTC. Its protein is CATSRTGTRGEQYF.

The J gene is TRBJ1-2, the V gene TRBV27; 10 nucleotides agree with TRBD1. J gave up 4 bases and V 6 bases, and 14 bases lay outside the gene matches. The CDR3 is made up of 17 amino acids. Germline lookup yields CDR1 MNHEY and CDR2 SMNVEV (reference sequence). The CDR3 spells CASRSRDRGPIGYGYTF. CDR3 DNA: TGTGCCAGCAGATCCCGGGACAGGGGCCCAATTGGCTATGGCTACACCTTC.

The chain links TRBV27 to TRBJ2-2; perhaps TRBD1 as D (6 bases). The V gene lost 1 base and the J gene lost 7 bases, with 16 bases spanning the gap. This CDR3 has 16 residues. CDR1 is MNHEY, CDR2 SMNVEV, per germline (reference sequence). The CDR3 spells CASSLYAGAPGGELFF. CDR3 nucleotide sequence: TGTGCCAGCAGTTTATATGCAGGGGCCCCCGGCGGGGAGCTGTTTTTT.

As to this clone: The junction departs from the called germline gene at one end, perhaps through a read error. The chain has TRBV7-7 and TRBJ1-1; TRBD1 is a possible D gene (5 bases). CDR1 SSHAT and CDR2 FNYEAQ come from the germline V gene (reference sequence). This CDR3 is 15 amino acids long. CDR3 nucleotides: TGTGCTAGCAGCTTATGGGGCGGGGGGAACACTGAAGCTTTCTTT. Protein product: CASSLWGGGNTEAFF.

CDR3 in DNA: TGCAGCGTTATTTACTCTAGCGGGTCCTACAATGAGCAGTTCTTC. As protein: CSVIYSSGSYNEQFF. The V and J genes are TRBV29-1 and TRBJ2-1, with TRBD2 matching 8 bases. V trimming: 5 bases; J trimming: 1 base; junction bases outside the gene matches: 7. CDR1 and CDR2 from the germline V gene are SQVTM and ANQGSEA. The CDR3 is 15 amino acids.

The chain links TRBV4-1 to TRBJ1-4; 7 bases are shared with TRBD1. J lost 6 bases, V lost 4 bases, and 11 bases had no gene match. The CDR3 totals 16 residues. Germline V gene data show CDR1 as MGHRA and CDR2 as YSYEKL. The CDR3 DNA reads TGCGCCAGCAGCCCCACGACGGGGACAGTCCATGAAAAACTGTTTTTT. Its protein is CASSPTTGTVHEKLFF.

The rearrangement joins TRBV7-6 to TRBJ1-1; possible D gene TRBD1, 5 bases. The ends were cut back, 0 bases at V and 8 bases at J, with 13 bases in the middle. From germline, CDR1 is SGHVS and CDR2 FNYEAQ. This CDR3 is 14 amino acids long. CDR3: CASSLAGGGSEAFF. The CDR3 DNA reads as TGTGCCAGCAGCTTAGCCGGGGGTGGGAGCGAAGCTTTCTTT. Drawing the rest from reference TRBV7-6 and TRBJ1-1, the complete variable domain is GAGVSQSPRYKVTKRGQDVALRCDPISGHVSLYWYRQALGQGPEFLTYFNYEAQQDKSGLPNDRFSAERPEGSISTLTIQRTEQRDSAMYRCASSLAGGGSEAFFGQGTRLTVV.

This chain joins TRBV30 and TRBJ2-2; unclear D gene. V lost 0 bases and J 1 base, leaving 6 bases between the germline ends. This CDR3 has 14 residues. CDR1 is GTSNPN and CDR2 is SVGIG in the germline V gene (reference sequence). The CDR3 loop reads CAWSVVGNTGELFF. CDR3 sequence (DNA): TGTGCCTGGAGTGTGGTAGGGAACACCGGGGAGCTGTTTTTT.

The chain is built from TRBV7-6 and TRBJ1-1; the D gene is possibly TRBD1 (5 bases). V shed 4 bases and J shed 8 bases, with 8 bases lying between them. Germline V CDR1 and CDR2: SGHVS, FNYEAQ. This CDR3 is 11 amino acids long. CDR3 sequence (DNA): TGTGCCAGCAGCTCCGGGACGGAAGCTTTCTTT. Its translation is CASSSGTEAFF.

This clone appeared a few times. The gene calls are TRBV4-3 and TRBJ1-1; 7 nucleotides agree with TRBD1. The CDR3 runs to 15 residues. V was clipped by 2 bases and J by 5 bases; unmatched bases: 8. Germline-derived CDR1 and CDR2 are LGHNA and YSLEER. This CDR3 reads CASSQLNRGGTEAFF. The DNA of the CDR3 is TGCGCCAGCAGCCAACTGAACAGGGGTGGGACTGAAGCTTTCTTT.

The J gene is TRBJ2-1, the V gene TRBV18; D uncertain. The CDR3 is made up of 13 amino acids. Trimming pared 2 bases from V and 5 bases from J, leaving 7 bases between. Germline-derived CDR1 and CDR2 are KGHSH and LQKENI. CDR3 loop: CASSPGSHNEQFF. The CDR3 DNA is TGTGCCAGCTCACCAGGCAGCCACAATGAGCAGTTCTTC.

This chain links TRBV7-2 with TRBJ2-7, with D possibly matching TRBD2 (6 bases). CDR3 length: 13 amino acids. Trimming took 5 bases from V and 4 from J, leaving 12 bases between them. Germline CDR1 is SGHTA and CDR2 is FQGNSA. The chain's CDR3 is CASSLGGVYEQYF. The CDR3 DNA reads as TGTGCCAGCAGCCTCGGAGGGGTTTACGAGCAGTACTTC.

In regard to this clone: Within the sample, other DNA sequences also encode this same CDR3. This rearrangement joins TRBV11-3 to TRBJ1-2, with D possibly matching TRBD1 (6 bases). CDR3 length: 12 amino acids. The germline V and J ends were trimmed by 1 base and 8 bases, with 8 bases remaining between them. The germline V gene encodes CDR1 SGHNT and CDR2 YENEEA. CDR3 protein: CASSLGGAGYTF. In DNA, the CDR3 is TGTGCCAGCAGCTTAGGGGGGGCGGGCTACACCTTC.

CDR3 nucleotides: TGTGCCAGCAGTGGACAGGGGGAAGGCAAAAACATTCAGTACTTC. As protein: CASSGQGEGKNIQYF. This chain connects TRBV2 to TRBJ2-4; TRBD1 matches 9 bases. CDR1 and CDR2 (germline): SNHLY, FYNNEI. The V gene end was trimmed by 4 bases and the J gene end by 3 bases; junction bases not matched to a gene: 4. The CDR3 consists of 15 residues.